This T cell receptor beta chain was sequenced for a study of tumor and adjacent non-tumor tissue in lung cancer (dated by TCRdb to 2016 to 2019). About the investigation overall: By cancer type, the cohort comprised eleven to twelve adenocarcinoma patients, a couple of squamous cell carcinoma patients and 1 small cell lung cancer patient. Sequencing produced 130,000,000 or so productive TCRbeta reads in total, an average of about 3.8 million reads per sample. Using bulk TCRbeta repertoires from approximately 15 lung cancer patients, the study set lung tumor tissue side by side with matched distant non-tumor lung tissue. The roughly 15 enrolled patients, of whom some 10 were men and 5 were women, were aged about 30 to 80 years and were diagnosed with TNM stage I to III disease. Fewer than 35 paired specimens, one tumor and one normal lung sample per patient, were profiled by TCRbeta CDR3 sequencing. The paper's findings and limits, for the study overall: Tumor tissue showed significantly greater TCR diversity (inverse Simpson) than normal lung tissue (431.37 vs 166.20, P = 0.0075, Mann-Whitney U test). Only about 15 patients were in the cohort, and the authors stated that larger samples and more detailed clinical data are needed. Significantly higher TCR diversity was found in younger patients, and higher tumor TCR diversity was associated with shorter overall and disease-free survival. Neither the sequencing platform nor unique molecular identifiers are named or mentioned anywhere in the methods. Peripheral blood was not sequenced, so blood TCRbeta repertoires were not examined in the lung cancer patients of the study. The top 100 clones accounted for a significantly larger cumulative portion of the repertoire in normal lung than in tumor tissue.

The library relied on multiplex PCR. Instrument used: Illumina HiSeq 2500. TCRbeta libraries were constructed through three rounds of nested PCR with primers (Table S4) according to protocols adapted from ARM-PCR. Before sequencing, PCR products of 200-500 bp were excised from the gel and purified with the QIAquick gel extraction kit. Under the source paper's analysis protocol: Reads were cleaned using Trimmomatic, were merged into complete CDR3 sequences using FLASH, and were assigned to V(D)J germline segments using MiTCR. Clonal diversity was calculated as the inverse Simpson's index using VDJtools. In-frame sequences lacking a premature stop codon were counted as productive reads. The public reads were reprocessed in TCRdb via fastp at Q25 and MiXCR, keeping in-frame beta chains. Rows are unified per CDR3 protein, each entry keeping the most common DNA and genes. The V and J calls and clone size are TCRdb's, not the authors'. The sample includes around 80,000 distinct CDR3 sequences, with roughly 80% observed a single time. In total, the top ten clones hold about 51% of the sample.

A remark on this clonotype: Its antigen has not been determined. Its ends do not fully match the called genes, so a read error is possible.

Bulk unsorted tissue served as the source for RNA extraction, and RNA quality was assessed using a NanoDrop ND-1000 and an Agilent 2100. The normal lung samples consisted of distant non-tumor tissue collected more than 3 cm from the tumor edge. All donors had newly diagnosed lung cancer, had not received prior chemotherapy, and were admitted for thoracic surgery in China between August and November 2014. The study excluded patients who had received radiotherapy or chemotherapy before or who had another cancer at the same time. Pieces of surgical tissue measuring about 1-2 cm3 were kept in RNAlater solution and held at -80 degrees C until needed. The TCR originated in a man aged 55 to 70 with non-small cell lung cancer. Sample: distant non-tumor lung tissue.

The base sequence is TGTACCAGCAGCTTAGACCCCCCCCCGGCGGATATGCAGTATTTT. Its protein reads: CTSSLDPPPADMQYF. The rearrangement joined TRBV11-3 to TRBJ2-3; the D gene is not confidently resolved. Its CDR3 holds 15 amino acids, cysteine through phenylalanine. The entry retains the CDR3 DNA only, 45 bases that are in frame from base 1. The CDR1 and CDR2 encoded by the germline V gene are SGHNT and YENEEA.